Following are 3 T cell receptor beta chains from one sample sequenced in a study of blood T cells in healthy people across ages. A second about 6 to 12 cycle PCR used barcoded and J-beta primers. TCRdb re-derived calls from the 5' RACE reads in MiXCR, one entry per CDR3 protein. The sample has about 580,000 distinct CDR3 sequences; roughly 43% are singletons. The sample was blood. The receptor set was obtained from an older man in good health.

The CDR3 reads CSASPLTETQYF. For the CDR3, the DNA is TGCAGTGCTAGCCCTTTGACGGAGACCCAGTACTTC. J is TRBJ2-7 and V is TRBV20-1; D remains ambiguous. With the DNA end fitting TRBJ2-5 better, the J assignment may be wrong. Germline V gene sequence: CDR1 DFQATT, CDR2 SNEGSKA (reference sequence). The CDR3 length is 12 residues.

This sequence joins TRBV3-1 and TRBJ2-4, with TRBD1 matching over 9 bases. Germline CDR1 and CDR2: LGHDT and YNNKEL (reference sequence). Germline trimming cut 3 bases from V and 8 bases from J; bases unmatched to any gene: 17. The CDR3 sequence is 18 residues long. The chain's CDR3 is CASSHTGGEFGKKDIQYF. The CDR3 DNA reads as TGTGCCAGCAGCCACACAGGGGGCGAGTTTGGGAAAAAGGACATTCAGTACTTC.

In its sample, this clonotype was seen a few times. The CDR3 here is CASSQDPPGLAGNLKRDIQYF. The CDR3 region has the DNA TGCGCCAGCAGCCAAGACCCCCCGGGACTAGCGGGGAACCTCAAGAGGGACATTCAGTACTTC. The chain couples TRBV4-3 to TRBJ2-4, with TRBD2 identical over 13 bases. The V gene's germline CDR1 is LGHNA and CDR2 YSLEER. The V gene end was trimmed by 0 bases and the J gene end by 8 bases; junction bases not matched to a gene: 19. The CDR3 loop spans 21 amino acids.